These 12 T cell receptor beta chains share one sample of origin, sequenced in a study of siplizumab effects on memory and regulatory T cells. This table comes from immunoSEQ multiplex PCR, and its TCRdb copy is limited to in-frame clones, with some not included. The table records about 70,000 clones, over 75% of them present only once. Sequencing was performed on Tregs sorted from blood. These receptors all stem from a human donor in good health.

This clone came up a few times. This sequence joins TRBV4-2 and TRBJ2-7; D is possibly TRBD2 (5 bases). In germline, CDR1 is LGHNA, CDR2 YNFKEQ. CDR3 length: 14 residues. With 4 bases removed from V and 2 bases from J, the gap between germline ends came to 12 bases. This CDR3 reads CASSRTGSTYEQYF. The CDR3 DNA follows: TGTGCCAGCAGCCGGACGGGGTCGACCTACGAGCAGTACTTC.

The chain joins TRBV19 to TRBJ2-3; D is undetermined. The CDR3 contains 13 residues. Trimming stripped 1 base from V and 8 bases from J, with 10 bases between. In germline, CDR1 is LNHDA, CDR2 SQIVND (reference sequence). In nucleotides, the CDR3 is TGTGCCAGTAGTATAGGTGCCGGTCGTACGCAGTATTTT. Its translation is CASSIGAGRTQYF.

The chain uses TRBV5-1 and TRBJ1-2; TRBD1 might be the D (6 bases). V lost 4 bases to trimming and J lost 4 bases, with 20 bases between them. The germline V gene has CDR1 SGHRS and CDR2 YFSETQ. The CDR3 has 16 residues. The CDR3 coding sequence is TGCGCCAGCAGCACCGCGGGACAATCCTTCGGCTATGGCTACACCTTC. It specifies CASSTAGQSFGYGYTF.

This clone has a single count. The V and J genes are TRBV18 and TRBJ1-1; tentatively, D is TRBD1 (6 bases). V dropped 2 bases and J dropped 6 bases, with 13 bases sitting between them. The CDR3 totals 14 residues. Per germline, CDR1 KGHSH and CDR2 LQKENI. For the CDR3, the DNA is TGTGCCAGCTCACCATTAGGGGGAATCGCTGAAGCTTTCTTT. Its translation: CASSPLGGIAEAFF.

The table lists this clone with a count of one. The CDR3 coding sequence is TGTGCCAGCAGCTCTGACCCCCCTAGCACAGATACGCAGTATTTT. It is translated as CASSSDPPSTDTQYF. The V and J genes are TRBV11-2 and TRBJ2-3; D call uncertain. Trimming stripped 4 bases from V and 0 bases from J, with 11 bases between. Germline assignment: CDR1 SGHAT and CDR2 FQNNGV. The CDR3 runs to 15 residues.

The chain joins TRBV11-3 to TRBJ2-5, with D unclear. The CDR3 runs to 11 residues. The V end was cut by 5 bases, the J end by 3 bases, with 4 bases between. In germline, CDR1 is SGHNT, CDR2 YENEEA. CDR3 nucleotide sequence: TGTGCCAGCAGCAGCGAAGAGACCCAGTACTTC. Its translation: CASSSEETQYF.

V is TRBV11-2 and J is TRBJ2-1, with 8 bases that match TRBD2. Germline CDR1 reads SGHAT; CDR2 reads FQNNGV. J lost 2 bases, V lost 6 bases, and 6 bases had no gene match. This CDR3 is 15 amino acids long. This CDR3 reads CASSRSGATYNEQFF. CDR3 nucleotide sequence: TGTGCCAGCAGTCGTAGCGGGGCCACCTACAATGAGCAGTTCTTC.

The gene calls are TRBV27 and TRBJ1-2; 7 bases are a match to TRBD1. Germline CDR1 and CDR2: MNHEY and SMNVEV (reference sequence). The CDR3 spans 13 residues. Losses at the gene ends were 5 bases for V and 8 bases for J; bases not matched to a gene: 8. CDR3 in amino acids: CASSADRTRGYTF. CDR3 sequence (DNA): TGTGCCAGCAGTGCGGACAGGACGAGGGGCTACACCTTC.

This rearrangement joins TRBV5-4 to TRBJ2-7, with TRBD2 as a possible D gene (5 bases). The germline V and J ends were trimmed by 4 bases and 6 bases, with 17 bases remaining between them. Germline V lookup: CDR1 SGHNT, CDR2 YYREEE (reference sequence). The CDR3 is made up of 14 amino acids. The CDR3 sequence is CASSDGPLRGEQYF. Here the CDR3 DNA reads TGTGCCAGCAGCGACGGACCCCTACGGGGCGAGCAGTACTTC.

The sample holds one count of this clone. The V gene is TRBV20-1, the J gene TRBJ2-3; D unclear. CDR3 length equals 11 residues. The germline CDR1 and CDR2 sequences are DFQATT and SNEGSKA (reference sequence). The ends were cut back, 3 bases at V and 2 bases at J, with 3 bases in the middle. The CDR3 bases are TGCAGTGCTAGTTCCACAGATACGCAGTATTTT. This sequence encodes CSASSTDTQYF.

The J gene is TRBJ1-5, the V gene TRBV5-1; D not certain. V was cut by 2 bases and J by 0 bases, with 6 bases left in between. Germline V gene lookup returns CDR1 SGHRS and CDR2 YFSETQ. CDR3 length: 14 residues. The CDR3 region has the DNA TGCGCCAGCAGCTTTGACTATAGCAATCAGCCCCAGCATTTT. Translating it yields CASSFDYSNQPQHF. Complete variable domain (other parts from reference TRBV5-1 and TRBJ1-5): KAGVTQTPRYLIKTRGQQVTLSCSPISGHRSVSWYQQTPGQGLQFLFEYFSETQRNKGNFPGRFSGRQFSNSRSEMNVSTLELGDSALYLCASSFDYSNQPQHFGDGTRLSIL.

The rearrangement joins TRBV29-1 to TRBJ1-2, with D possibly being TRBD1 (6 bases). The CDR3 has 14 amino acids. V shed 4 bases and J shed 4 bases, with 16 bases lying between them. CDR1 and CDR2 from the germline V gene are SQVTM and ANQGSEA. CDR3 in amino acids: CSVAYNWGAYGYTF. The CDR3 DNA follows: TGCAGCGTTGCCTACAATTGGGGGGCCTATGGCTACACCTTC. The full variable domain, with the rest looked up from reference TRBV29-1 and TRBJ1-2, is SAVISQKPSRDICQRGTSLTIQCQVDSQVTMMFWYRQQPGQSLTLIATANQGSEATYESGFVIDKFPISRPNLTFSTLTVSNMSPEDSSIYLCSVAYNWGAYGYTFGSGTRLTVV.